Listed below are T cell receptor beta chains from one sample, sequenced in a study of post-analysis software for immune sequencing data. TCRdb analysed the PCR reads with MiXCR anew, one entry per CDR3 protein. This table holds hundreds of thousands of distinct CDR3 sequences, 25% to 30% found once. The sequenced sample consisted of blood. Source of these receptors: a girl between 10 and 17 years old with multiple sclerosis. Both conserved end residues are part of each CDR3. The D gene is left open where the match is weak. Expanded clones get a size class; other rows say once, few or many, or leave the size out.

J gene: TRBJ2-5; V gene: TRBV11-2; D gene: TRBD2; clone size: many; CDR3 DNA: TGTGCCAGCAGCTTATATGGGGGGGGAGAGACCCAGTACTTC; CDR3 protein: CASSLYGGGETQYF
J gene: TRBJ2-1; V gene: TRBV9; D gene: TRBD2; clone size: many; CDR3 DNA: TGTGCCAGCAGCGAGGGGACTAGCGGGAACAATGAGCAGTTCTTC; CDR3 protein: CASSEGTSGNNEQFF
J gene: TRBJ1-2; V gene: TRBV5-1; D gene: NA; clone size: few; CDR3 DNA: TGCGCCAGCAGCTTGGGACAGTATTCCTATGGCTACACCTTC; CDR3 protein: CASSLGQYSYGYTF
J gene: TRBJ2-7; V gene: TRBV27; D gene: NA; clone size: NA; CDR3 DNA: TGTGCCAGCAGTTTATCACCTGGCGGTCAGTACGAGCAGTACTTC; CDR3 protein: CASSLSPGGQYEQYF
J gene: TRBJ2-3; V gene: TRBV28; D gene: NA; clone size: NA; CDR3 DNA: TGTGCCAGCACGATGCTCCGGGATGCGCAGTATTTT; CDR3 protein: CASTMLRDAQYF
J gene: TRBJ1-4; V gene: TRBV6-6; D gene: NA; clone size: NA; CDR3 DNA: TGTGCCAGCAGTTATCGAGGGACATATCCTAAAAAACTGTTTTTT; CDR3 protein: CASSYRGTYPKKLFF
J gene: TRBJ1-1; V gene: TRBV20-1; D gene: NA; clone size: NA; CDR3 DNA: TGCAGTCCGCTCGTGGTCGGCACTGAAGCTTTCTTT; CDR3 protein: CSPLVVGTEAFF
J gene: TRBJ2-5; V gene: TRBV7-2; D gene: NA; clone size: many; CDR3 DNA: TGTGCCAGCAGCTTACACAGGAACGGAGAGACCCAGTACTTC; CDR3 protein: CASSLHRNGETQYF
J gene: TRBJ1-2; V gene: TRBV6-1; D gene: TRBD1; clone size: NA; CDR3 DNA: TGTGCCAGCAGCACCGACAGGGGGTGGTATGGCTACACCTTC; CDR3 protein: CASSTDRGWYGYTF
J gene: TRBJ1-1; V gene: TRBV20-1; D gene: TRBD1; clone size: NA; CDR3 DNA: TGCAGTGCCCAGGGGGCTGCTGAAGCTTTCTTT; CDR3 protein: CSAQGAAEAFF
J gene: TRBJ2-3; V gene: TRBV7-9; D gene: NA; clone size: NA; CDR3 DNA: TGTGCCAGCAGTCCCCCTCGAGACTTAGCGCCTGATACGCAGTATTTT; CDR3 protein: CASSPPRDLAPDTQYF
J gene: TRBJ2-3; V gene: TRBV12-3/TRBV12-4; D gene: NA; clone size: NA; CDR3 DNA: TGTGCCAGCAGTTTAGAGGGGGGGCAGAAAGATACGCAGTATTTT; CDR3 protein: CASSLEGGQKDTQYF
J gene: TRBJ2-7; V gene: TRBV6-2/TRBV6-3; D gene: TRBD2; clone size: few; CDR3 DNA: TGTGCCAGCAGTCCGCTCGGGACTATCTACGAGCAGTACTTC; CDR3 protein: CASSPLGTIYEQYF
J gene: TRBJ2-3; V gene: TRBV24-1; D gene: NA; clone size: NA; CDR3 DNA: TGTGCCACCAGTGATTGGGGGCCAGGGGCAGATACGCAGTATTTT; CDR3 protein: CATSDWGPGADTQYF
J gene: TRBJ2-7; V gene: TRBV6-2/TRBV6-3; D gene: TRBD1; clone size: NA; CDR3 DNA: TGTGCCAGCAGTCAACGGACAGGGGTCGACGAGCAGTACTTC; CDR3 protein: CASSQRTGVDEQYF
J gene: TRBJ2-3; V gene: TRBV29-1; D gene: NA; clone size: many; CDR3 DNA: TGCAGCGTTGTCCCCACCGGTAGGGCAGATACGCAGTATTTT; CDR3 protein: CSVVPTGRADTQYF
J gene: TRBJ1-6; V gene: TRBV20-1; D gene: TRBD1; clone size: NA; CDR3 DNA: TGCAGTGCTAGACGCGGGACAGGGGATCAAGGGTCACCCCTCCACTTT; CDR3 protein: CSARRGTGDQGSPLHF
J gene: TRBJ2-1; V gene: TRBV20-1; D gene: TRBD2; clone size: NA; CDR3 DNA: TGCAAGATCGGGGGGGTCTCCTACAATGAGCAGTTCTTC; CDR3 protein: CKIGGVSYNEQFF
J gene: TRBJ1-1; V gene: TRBV5-1; D gene: TRBD1; clone size: NA; CDR3 DNA: TGCGCCAGCAGCTCTGGGACAGGGGTGAACACTGAAGCTTTCTTT; CDR3 protein: CASSSGTGVNTEAFF
J gene: TRBJ2-1; V gene: TRBV7-2; D gene: TRBD1; clone size: NA; CDR3 DNA: TGTGCCAGCAGCTTAGTAGGGACAGGGAAGCAAGAGACCCAGTTCTTC; CDR3 protein: CASSLVGTGKQETQFF
J gene: TRBJ2-2; V gene: TRBV3-1; D gene: NA; clone size: few; CDR3 DNA: TGTGCCAGCAGCCAAGATCGGTTAGGGTTAAACACCGGGGAGCTGTTTTTT; CDR3 protein: CASSQDRLGLNTGELFF
J gene: TRBJ2-7; V gene: TRBV20-1; D gene: TRBD2; clone size: NA; CDR3 DNA: TGCAGTGCCCGGGGAGCGGGGAGTTCCTACGAGCAGTACTTC; CDR3 protein: CSARGAGSSYEQYF
J gene: TRBJ1-1; V gene: TRBV27; D gene: NA; clone size: few; CDR3 DNA: TGTGCCAGCAGTGAATGGGGGGGTGAAGCTTTCTTT; CDR3 protein: CASSEWGGEAFF
J gene: TRBJ1-5; V gene: TRBV10-3; D gene: NA; clone size: NA; CDR3 DNA: TGTGCCATCAGTGACCGGGGGTCGGGAAATCAGCCCCAGCATTTT; CDR3 protein: CAISDRGSGNQPQHF
J gene: TRBJ2-2; V gene: TRBV11-1; D gene: NA; clone size: few; CDR3 DNA: TGTGCCAGCAGCCCGACGGACGCAAACACCGGGGAGCTGTTTTTT; CDR3 protein: CASSPTDANTGELFF
J gene: TRBJ2-3; V gene: TRBV14; D gene: NA; clone size: NA; CDR3 DNA: TGTGCCAGCAGCCAAGGGACTGCAGGAGATACGCAGTATTTT; CDR3 protein: CASSQGTAGDTQYF
J gene: TRBJ2-1; V gene: TRBV10-3; D gene: NA; clone size: NA; CDR3 DNA: TGTGCCATCAGTGAGTCAGCCGGGAGCGCGTCCTACAATGAGCAGTTCTTC; CDR3 protein: CAISESAGSASYNEQFF
J gene: TRBJ1-1; V gene: TRBV6-5; D gene: NA; clone size: few; CDR3 DNA: TGTGCCAGCAGTTACACCTCCTCGGGCGGCACTGAAGCTTTCTTT; CDR3 protein: CASSYTSSGGTEAFF
J gene: TRBJ2-1; V gene: TRBV29-1; D gene: NA; clone size: many; CDR3 DNA: TGCAGCGTTGTACAGGGTGGGGACTACAATGAGCAGTTCTTC; CDR3 protein: CSVVQGGDYNEQFF
J gene: TRBJ1-1; V gene: TRBV29-1; D gene: TRBD1; clone size: NA; CDR3 DNA: TGCAGCGTTCGCGGGGACAGGGGGCGACGGACTGAAGCTTTCTTT; CDR3 protein: CSVRGDRGRRTEAFF
J gene: TRBJ1-2; V gene: TRBV5-1; D gene: NA; clone size: NA; CDR3 DNA: TGCGCCAGCAGCTTGAGGGACTCCGGTAACTATGGCTACACCTTC; CDR3 protein: CASSLRDSGNYGYTF
J gene: TRBJ2-5; V gene: TRBV7-2; D gene: NA; clone size: many; CDR3 DNA: TGTGCCAGCAGCTTACGGTCTTCCCGAGGGGAGACCCAGTACTTC; CDR3 protein: CASSLRSSRGETQYF
J gene: TRBJ2-5; V gene: TRBV6-5; D gene: TRBD2; clone size: few; CDR3 DNA: TGTGCCAGCAGTTACTCCCGCGGGGGAGAGACCCAGTACTTC; CDR3 protein: CASSYSRGGETQYF
J gene: TRBJ1-2; V gene: TRBV20-1; D gene: NA; clone size: NA; CDR3 DNA: TGCAGTACTACGGGCGCAACTAACTATGGCTACACCTTC; CDR3 protein: CSTTGATNYGYTF
J gene: TRBJ1-1; V gene: TRBV27; D gene: NA; clone size: NA; CDR3 DNA: TGTGCCAGCGTAGCCACGATGAACACTGAAGCTTTCTTT; CDR3 protein: CASVATMNTEAFF
J gene: TRBJ2-5; V gene: TRBV28; D gene: NA; clone size: many; CDR3 DNA: TGTGCCAGCAGTCCCTTCCAGGCCTCGTACCAAGAGACCCAGTACTTC; CDR3 protein: CASSPFQASYQETQYF
J gene: TRBJ1-5; V gene: TRBV29-1; D gene: NA; clone size: few; CDR3 DNA: TGCAGCGTTGCGGGGGCTCGCAATCAGCCCCAGCATTTT; CDR3 protein: CSVAGARNQPQHF
J gene: TRBJ1-1; V gene: TRBV9; D gene: NA; clone size: NA; CDR3 DNA: TGTGCCAGCAGCGTAGGGGGAGTTGGAGCTTTCTTT; CDR3 protein: CASSVGGVGAFF
J gene: TRBJ2-7; V gene: TRBV6-5; D gene: TRBD2; clone size: many; CDR3 DNA: TGTGCCAGCAGTTACTTCCGCTGGACAGACGGACTAGCGGGAGGCTTGTACGAGCAGTACTTC; CDR3 protein: CASSYFRWTDGLAGGLYEQYF
J gene: TRBJ2-5; V gene: TRBV10-3; D gene: NA; clone size: many; CDR3 DNA: TGTGCCATCAGTGGTGGGGCCCCCCGAGAGACCCAGTACTTC; CDR3 protein: CAISGGAPRETQYF
J gene: TRBJ1-1; V gene: TRBV7-9; D gene: TRBD1; clone size: NA; CDR3 DNA: TGTGCCAGCAGCTTAGGCTTGTCCGGGACAGGGGGGAACACTGAAGCTTTCTTT; CDR3 protein: CASSLGLSGTGGNTEAFF
J gene: TRBJ2-4; V gene: TRBV7-9; D gene: NA; clone size: NA; CDR3 DNA: TGTGCCAGCAGCTCCCTAGGTGGGGAGGACGCCTACGGGCAGTACTTC; CDR3 protein: CASSSLGGEDAYGQYF
J gene: TRBJ2-7; V gene: TRBV9; D gene: TRBD2; clone size: many; CDR3 DNA: TGTGCCAGCAGCCCCCCGGGAGGTAGTTACGAGCAGTACTTC; CDR3 protein: CASSPPGGSYEQYF
J gene: TRBJ1-1; V gene: TRBV20-1; D gene: NA; clone size: NA; CDR3 DNA: TGCAGTGCTGGCATTATCCGGGGTACGAGCACTGAAGCTTTCTTT; CDR3 protein: CSAGIIRGTSTEAFF
J gene: TRBJ1-4; V gene: TRBV28; D gene: NA; clone size: NA; CDR3 DNA: TGTGCCAGCAGTGACTCCAACGAGAGGCACGGTGAAAAACTGTTTTTT; CDR3 protein: CASSDSNERHGEKLFF
J gene: TRBJ2-7; V gene: TRBV7-2; D gene: TRBD2; clone size: many; CDR3 DNA: TGTGCCAGCAGCTTAGATCAATTCCGGGGGGCCTACGAGCAGTACTTC; CDR3 protein: CASSLDQFRGAYEQYF
J gene: TRBJ1-1; V gene: TRBV9; D gene: NA; clone size: NA; CDR3 DNA: TGTGCCAGCAGCGACCCATCTGGGATTGAAGCTTTCTTT; CDR3 protein: CASSDPSGIEAFF
J gene: TRBJ1-1; V gene: TRBV20-1; D gene: NA; clone size: few; CDR3 DNA: TGCAGTGCTAGAGATGTGCCAAACACTGAAGCTTTCTTT; CDR3 protein: CSARDVPNTEAFF
J gene: TRBJ2-2; V gene: TRBV6-1; D gene: NA; clone size: NA; CDR3 DNA: TGTGCCAGCAGACTCGCCAACACCGGGGAGCTGTTTTTT; CDR3 protein: CASRLANTGELFF
J gene: TRBJ1-1; V gene: TRBV6-2/TRBV6-3; D gene: NA; clone size: NA; CDR3 DNA: TGTGCCAGCAGTTACTTGGGACGCGTAAGGGGCCCCAACACTGAAGCTTTCTTT; CDR3 protein: CASSYLGRVRGPNTEAFF
J gene: TRBJ2-3; V gene: TRBV6-1; D gene: TRBD2; clone size: NA; CDR3 DNA: TGTGCCAGCACCCCGACCGTCCCGGGACTAGCGGGAGTGCAGTATTTT; CDR3 protein: CASTPTVPGLAGVQYF
J gene: TRBJ1-2; V gene: TRBV28; D gene: NA; clone size: many; CDR3 DNA: TGTGCCAGCAGTTTACAACGGGGGTGGAACTATGGCTACACCTTC; CDR3 protein: CASSLQRGWNYGYTF
J gene: TRBJ1-4; V gene: TRBV7-2; D gene: NA; clone size: NA; CDR3 DNA: TGTGCCAGCAGCTGGGGGGCAGGGAGGCATGAAAAACTGTTTTTT; CDR3 protein: CASSWGAGRHEKLFF
J gene: TRBJ2-5; V gene: TRBV5-1; D gene: TRBD1; clone size: few; CDR3 DNA: TGCGCCAGCAGCCTCGACAGGGGGGATGAAGAGACCCAGTACTTC; CDR3 protein: CASSLDRGDEETQYF
J gene: TRBJ2-7; V gene: TRBV7-2; D gene: NA; clone size: NA; CDR3 DNA: TGTGCCAGCAGGTCCGGGACGGCCGAGCAGTACTTC; CDR3 protein: CASRSGTAEQYF
J gene: TRBJ2-7; V gene: TRBV7-2; D gene: NA; clone size: few; CDR3 DNA: TGTGCCAGCAGCTCTAGAGGGGGGTACGAGCAGTACTTC; CDR3 protein: CASSSRGGYEQYF